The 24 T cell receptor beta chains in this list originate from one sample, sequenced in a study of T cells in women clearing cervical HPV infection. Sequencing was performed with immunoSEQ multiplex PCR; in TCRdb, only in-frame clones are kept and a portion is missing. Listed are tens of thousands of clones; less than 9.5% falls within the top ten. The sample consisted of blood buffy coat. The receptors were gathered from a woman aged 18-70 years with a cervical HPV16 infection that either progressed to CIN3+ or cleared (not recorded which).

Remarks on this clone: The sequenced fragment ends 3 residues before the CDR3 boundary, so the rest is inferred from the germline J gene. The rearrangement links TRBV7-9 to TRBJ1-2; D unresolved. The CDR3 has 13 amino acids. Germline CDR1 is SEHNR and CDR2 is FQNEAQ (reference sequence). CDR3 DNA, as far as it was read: TGTGCCAGCAGCTTAGGGACTTACGGGGGC. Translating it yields CASSLGTYGG. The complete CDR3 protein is CASSLGTYGGYTF.

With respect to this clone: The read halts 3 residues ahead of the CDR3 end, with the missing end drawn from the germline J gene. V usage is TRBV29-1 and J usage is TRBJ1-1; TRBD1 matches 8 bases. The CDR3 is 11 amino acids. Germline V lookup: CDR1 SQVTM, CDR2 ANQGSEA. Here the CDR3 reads CSVWDRQGAFF. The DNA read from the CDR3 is TGCAGCGTATGGGACAGGCAGGGT.

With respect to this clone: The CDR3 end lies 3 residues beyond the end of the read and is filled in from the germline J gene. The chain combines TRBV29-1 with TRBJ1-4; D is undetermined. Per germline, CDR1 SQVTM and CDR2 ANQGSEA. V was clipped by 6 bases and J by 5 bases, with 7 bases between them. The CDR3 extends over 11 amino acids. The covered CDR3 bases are TGCAGCGTGCTTAGAAATGAAAAA. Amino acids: CSVLRNEK. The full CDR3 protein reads CSVLRNEKLFF.

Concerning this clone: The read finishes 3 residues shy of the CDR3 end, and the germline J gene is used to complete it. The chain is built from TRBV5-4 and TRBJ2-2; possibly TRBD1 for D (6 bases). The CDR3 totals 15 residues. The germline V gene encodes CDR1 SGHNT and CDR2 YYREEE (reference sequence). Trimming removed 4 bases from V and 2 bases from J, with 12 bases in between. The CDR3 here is CASSARDNNTGELFF. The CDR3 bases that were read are TGTGCCAGCAGCGCTAGGGACAACAACACCGGGGAG.

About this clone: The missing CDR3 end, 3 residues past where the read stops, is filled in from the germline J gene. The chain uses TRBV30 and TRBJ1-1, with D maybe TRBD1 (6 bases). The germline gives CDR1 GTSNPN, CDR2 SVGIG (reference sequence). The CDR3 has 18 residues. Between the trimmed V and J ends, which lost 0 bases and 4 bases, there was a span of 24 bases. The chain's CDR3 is CAWSVRAVVNPGVTEAFF. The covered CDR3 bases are TGTGCCTGGAGTGTAAGGGCCGTGGTAAACCCAGGGGTCACTGAA.

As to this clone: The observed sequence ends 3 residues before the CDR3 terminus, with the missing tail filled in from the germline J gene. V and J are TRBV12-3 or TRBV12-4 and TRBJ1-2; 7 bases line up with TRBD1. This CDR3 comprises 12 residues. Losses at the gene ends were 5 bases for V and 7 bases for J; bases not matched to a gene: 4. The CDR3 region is CASSLGQLGYTF. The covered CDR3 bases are TGTGCCAGCAGTCTGGGACAGCTTGGC.

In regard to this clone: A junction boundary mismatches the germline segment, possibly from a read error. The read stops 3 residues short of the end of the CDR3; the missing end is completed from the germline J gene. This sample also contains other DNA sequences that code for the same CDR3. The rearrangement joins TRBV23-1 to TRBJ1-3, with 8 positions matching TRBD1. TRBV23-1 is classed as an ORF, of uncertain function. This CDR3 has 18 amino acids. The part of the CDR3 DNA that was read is TGCGCCAGCAGCCCCGAAGCCCGACAGGGGCCGGGGGGAAACACG. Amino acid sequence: CASSPEARQGPGGNT. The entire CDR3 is CASSPEARQGPGGNTIYF.

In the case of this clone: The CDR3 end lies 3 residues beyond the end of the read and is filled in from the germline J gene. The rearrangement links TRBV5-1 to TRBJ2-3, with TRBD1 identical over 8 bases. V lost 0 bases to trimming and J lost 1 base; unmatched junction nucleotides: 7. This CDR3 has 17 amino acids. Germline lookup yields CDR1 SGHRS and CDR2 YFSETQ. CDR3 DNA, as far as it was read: TGCGCCAGCAGCTTGGTTGGGACAGGTTTGGGCACAGATACG. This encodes CASSLVGTGLGTDT. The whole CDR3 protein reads CASSLVGTGLGTDTQYF.

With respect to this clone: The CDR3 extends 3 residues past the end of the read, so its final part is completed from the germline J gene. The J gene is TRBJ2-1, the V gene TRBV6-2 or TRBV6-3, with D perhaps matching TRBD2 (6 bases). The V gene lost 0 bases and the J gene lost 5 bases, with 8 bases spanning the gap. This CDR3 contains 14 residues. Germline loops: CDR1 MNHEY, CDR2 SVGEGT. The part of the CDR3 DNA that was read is TGTGCCAGCAGTTACTCGTGGGGGGACAATGAG. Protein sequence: CASSYSWGDNE. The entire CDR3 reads CASSYSWGDNEQFF.

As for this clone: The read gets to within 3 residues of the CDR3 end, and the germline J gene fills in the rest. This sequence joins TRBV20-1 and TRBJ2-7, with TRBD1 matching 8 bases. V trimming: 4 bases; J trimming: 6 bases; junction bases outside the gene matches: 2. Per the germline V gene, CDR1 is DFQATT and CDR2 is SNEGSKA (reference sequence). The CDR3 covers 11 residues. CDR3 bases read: TGCAGTGCTACTACAGGGGGCGAG. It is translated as CSATTGGE. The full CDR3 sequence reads CSATTGGEQYF.

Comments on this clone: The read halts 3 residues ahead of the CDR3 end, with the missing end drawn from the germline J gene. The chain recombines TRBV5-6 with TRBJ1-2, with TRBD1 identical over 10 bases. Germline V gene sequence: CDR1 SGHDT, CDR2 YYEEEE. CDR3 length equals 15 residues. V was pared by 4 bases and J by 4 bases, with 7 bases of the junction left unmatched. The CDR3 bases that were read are TGTGCCAGCAGCGACAGACAGGGGGCTACCTATGGC. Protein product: CASSDRQGATYG. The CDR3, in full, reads CASSDRQGATYGYTF.

The CDR3 here is CSASRLPGITDTQYF. The DNA read from the CDR3 is TGCAGTGCAAGCAGACTTCCGGGGATAACAGATACT. V gene TRBV20-1 combines with J gene TRBJ2-4; perhaps TRBD2 as D (5 bases). The read halts 3 residues ahead of the CDR3 end, with the missing end drawn from the germline J gene. The germline gives CDR1 DFQATT, CDR2 SNEGSKA (reference sequence). This CDR3 has 15 residues.

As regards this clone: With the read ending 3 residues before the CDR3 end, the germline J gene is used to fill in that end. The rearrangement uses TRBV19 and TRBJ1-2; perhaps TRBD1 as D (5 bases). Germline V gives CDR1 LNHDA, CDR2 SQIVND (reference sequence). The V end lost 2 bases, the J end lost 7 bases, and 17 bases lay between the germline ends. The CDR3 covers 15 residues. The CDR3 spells CASSIRGRAGPGYTF. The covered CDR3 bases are TGTGCCAGTAGTATAAGAGGGAGGGCAGGGCCTGGC.

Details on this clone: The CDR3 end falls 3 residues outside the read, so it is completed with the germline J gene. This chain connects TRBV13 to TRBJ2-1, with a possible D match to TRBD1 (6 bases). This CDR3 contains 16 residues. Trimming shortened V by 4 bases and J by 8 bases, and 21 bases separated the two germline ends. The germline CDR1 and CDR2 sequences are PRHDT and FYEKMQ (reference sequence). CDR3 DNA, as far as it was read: TGTGCCAGCAGCTATCGTGGGGGCCGACTACAACATGAG. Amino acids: CASSYRGGRLQHE. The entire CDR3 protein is CASSYRGGRLQHEQFF.

Incomplete CDR3 DNA: TGTGCCAGCAGTGGGGGGGGTGGGGGGACGCTTGAA. This sequence encodes CASSGGGGGTLE. The whole CDR3 sequence reads CASSGGGGGTLEAFF. The V and J genes are TRBV6-4 and TRBJ1-1; possibly TRBD1 for D (5 bases). The sequence runs out 3 residues before the end of the CDR3; the remainder is reconstructed from the germline J gene. Between the trimmed V and J ends, which lost 4 bases and 7 bases, there was a span of 19 bases. The CDR3 sequence is 15 residues long. Germline V gene lookup returns CDR1 MRHNA and CDR2 SNTAGT.

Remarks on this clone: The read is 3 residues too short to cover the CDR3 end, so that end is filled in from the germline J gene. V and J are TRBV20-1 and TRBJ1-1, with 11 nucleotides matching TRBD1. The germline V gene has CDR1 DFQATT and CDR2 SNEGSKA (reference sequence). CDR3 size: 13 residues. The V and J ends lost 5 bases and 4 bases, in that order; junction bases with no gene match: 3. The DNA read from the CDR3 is TGCAGTGCTCTGGACAGGGGGCTCACTGAA. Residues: CSALDRGLTE. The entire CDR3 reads CSALDRGLTEAFF.

CDR3 DNA (partial): TGTGCCAGCAGCCCCCGGGTTAGCGGGGGGTACAATGAG. It yields the protein CASSPRVSGGYNE. From start to end, the CDR3 is CASSPRVSGGYNEQFF. The chain recombines TRBV7-3 with TRBJ2-1; 10 nucleotides match TRBD2. From the germline J gene comes the end of the CDR3, since the read stops 3 residues before it. The CDR3 covers 16 residues. Germline loops: CDR1 SGHTA, CDR2 FQGTGA. J gave up 4 bases and V 5 bases, and 8 bases lay outside the gene matches.

CDR3 sequence: CASSLSRDTEAFF. Partial CDR3 DNA: TGCGCCAGCAGCTTGAGTCGGGACACTGAA. V gene TRBV5-1 combines with J gene TRBJ1-1; D not resolved. The CDR3 end lies 3 residues beyond the end of the read and is filled in from the germline J gene. From germline, CDR1 is SGHRS and CDR2 YFSETQ. The CDR3 covers 13 residues. V was trimmed by 1 base and J by 3 bases, leaving 7 bases between them.

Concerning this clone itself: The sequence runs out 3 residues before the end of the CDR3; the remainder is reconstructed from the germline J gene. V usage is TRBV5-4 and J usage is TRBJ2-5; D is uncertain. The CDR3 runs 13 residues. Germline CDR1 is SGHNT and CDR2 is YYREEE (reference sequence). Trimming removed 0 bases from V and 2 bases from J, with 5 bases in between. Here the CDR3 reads CASSLGLQETQYF. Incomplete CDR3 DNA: TGTGCCAGCAGCTTGGGACTGCAAGAGACC.

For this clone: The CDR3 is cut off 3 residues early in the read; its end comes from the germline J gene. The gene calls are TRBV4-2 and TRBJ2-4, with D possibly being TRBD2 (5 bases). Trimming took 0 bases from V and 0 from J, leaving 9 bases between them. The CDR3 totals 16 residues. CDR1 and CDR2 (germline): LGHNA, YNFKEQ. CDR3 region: CASSQERALAKNIQYF. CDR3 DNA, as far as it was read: TGTGCCAGCAGCCAAGAGCGGGCGCTAGCCAAAAACATT.

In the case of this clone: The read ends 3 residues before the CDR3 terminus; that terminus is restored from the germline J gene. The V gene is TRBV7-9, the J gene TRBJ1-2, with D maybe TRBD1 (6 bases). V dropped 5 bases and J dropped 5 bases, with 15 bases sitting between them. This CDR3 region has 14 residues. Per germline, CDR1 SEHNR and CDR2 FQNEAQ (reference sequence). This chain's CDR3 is CASSLPDSQYGYTF. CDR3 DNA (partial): TGTGCCAGCAGCCTCCCGGACAGCCAATATGGC.

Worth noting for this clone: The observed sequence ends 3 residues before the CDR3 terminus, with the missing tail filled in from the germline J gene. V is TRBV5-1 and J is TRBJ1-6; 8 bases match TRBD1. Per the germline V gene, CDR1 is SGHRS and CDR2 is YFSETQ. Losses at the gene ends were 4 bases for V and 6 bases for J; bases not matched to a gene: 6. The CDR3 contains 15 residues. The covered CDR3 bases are TGCGCCAGCAGCCTCGGACAGGGCGGTAATTCACCC. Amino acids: CASSLGQGGNSP. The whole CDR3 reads CASSLGQGGNSPLHF.

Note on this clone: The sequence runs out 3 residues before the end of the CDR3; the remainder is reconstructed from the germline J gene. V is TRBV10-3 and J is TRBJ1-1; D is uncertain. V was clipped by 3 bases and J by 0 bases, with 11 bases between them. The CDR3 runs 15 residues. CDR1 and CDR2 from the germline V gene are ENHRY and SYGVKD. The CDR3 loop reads CAISDRAPVNTEAFF. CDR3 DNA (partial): TGTGCCATCAGTGATAGGGCCCCGGTGAACACTGAA.

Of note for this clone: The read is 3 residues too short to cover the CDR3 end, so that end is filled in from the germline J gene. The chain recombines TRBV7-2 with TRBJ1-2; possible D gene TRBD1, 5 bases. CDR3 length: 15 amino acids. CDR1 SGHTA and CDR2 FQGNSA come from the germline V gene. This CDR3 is CASSLSGGTYNDYTF. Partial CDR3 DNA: TGTGCCAGCAGCTTGAGCGGGGGGACTTACAATGAC.